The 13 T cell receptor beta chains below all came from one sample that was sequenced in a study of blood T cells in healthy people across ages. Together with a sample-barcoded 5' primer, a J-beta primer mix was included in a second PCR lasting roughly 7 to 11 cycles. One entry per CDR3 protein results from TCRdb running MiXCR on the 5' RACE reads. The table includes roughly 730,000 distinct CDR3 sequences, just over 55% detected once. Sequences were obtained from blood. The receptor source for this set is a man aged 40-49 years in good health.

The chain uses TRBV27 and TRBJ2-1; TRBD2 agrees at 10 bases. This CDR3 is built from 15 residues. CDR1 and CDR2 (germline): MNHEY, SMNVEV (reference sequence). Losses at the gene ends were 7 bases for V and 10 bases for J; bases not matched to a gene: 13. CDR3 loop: CASTNYPGTSVEQFF. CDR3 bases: TGTGCCAGCACCAATTATCCTGGGACTAGCGTAGAGCAGTTCTTC.

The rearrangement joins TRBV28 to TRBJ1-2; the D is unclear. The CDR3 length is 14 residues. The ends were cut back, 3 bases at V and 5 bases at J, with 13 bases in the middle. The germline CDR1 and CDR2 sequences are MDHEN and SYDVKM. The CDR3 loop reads CASSFRGRMYGYTF. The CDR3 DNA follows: TGTGCCAGCAGTTTCCGCGGACGGATGTATGGCTACACCTTC.

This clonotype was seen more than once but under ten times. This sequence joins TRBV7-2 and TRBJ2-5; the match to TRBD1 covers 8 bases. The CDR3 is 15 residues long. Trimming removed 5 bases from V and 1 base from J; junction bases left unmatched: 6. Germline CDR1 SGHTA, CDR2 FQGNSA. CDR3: CASSPTTGAQETQYF. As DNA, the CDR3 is TGTGCCAGCAGCCCTACGACAGGGGCCCAAGAGACCCAGTACTTC.

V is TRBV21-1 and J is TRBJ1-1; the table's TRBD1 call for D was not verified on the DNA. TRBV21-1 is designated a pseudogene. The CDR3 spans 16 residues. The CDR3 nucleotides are TGTGCCAGCAGCAGACAGGGTCCAAGGGGGAACACTGAAGCTTTCTTT. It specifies CASSRQGPRGNTEAFF.

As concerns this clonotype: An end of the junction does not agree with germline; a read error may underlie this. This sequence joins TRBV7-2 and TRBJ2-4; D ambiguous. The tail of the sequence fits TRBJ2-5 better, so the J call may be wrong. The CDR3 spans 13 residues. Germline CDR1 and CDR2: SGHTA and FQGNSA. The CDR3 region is CAGSLDQGGTQYF. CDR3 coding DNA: TGTGCCGGCAGCCTTGACCAAGGCGGGACCCAGTACTTC.

CDR3 amino acids: CASSLTGAGSSTPQHF. In DNA form, the CDR3 reads TGTGCCAGCAGCTTAACGGGGGCGGGCTCTAGTACGCCCCAGCATTTT. The chain carries TRBV7-2 and TRBJ1-5, with D perhaps matching TRBD1 (6 bases). V gave up 2 bases and J gave up 9 bases, with 20 bases separating them. This CDR3 comprises 16 residues. The germline V gene has CDR1 SGHTA and CDR2 FQGNSA. Combining the CDR3 with reference TRBV7-2 and TRBJ1-5 gives the whole variable domain GAGVSQSPSNKVTEKGKDVELRCDPISGHTALYWYRQSLGQGLEFLIYFQGNSAPDKSGLPSDRFSAERTGGSVSTLTIQRTQQEDSAVYLCASSLTGAGSSTPQHFGDGTRLSIL.

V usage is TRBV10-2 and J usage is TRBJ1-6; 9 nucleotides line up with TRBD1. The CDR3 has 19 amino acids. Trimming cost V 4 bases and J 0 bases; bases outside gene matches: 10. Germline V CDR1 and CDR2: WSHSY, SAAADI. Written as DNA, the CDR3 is TGCGCCAGCAGTGCAGGACAGGGGCAAGGGGACTCCTATAATTCACCCCTCCACTTT. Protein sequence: CASSAGQGQGDSYNSPLHF.

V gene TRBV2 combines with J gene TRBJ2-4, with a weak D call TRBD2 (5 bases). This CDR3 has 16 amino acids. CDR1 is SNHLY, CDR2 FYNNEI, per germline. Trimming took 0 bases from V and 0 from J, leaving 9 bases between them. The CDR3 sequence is CASSEASGIAKNIQYF. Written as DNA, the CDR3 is TGTGCCAGCAGTGAAGCTTCCGGGATAGCCAAAAACATTCAGTACTTC. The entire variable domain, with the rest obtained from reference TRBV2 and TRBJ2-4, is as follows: EPEVTQTPSHQVTQMGQEVILRCVPISNHLYFYWYRQILGQKVEFLVSFYNNEISEKSEIFDDQFSVERPDGSNFTLKIRSTKLEDSAMYFCASSEASGIAKNIQYFGAGTRLSVL.

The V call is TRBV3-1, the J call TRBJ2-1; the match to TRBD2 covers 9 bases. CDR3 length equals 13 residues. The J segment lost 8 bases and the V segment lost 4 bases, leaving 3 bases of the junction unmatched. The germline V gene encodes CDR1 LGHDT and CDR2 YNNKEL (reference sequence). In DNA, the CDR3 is TGTGCCAGCAGCCGGGGGACTAGCTATGAGCAGTTCTTC. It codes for CASSRGTSYEQFF.

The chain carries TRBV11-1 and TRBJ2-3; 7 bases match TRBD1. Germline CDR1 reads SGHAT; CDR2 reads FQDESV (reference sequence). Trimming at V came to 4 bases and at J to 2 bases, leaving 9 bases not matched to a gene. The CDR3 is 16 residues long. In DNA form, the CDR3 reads TGTGCCAGCAGCTGGGCCGGGACAGCAACCACAGATACGCAGTATTTT. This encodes CASSWAGTATTDTQYF.

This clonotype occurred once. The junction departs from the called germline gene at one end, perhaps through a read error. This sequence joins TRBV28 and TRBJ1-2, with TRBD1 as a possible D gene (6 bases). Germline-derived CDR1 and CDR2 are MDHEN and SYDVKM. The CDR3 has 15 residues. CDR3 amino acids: CASTYRDIVFYGYIF. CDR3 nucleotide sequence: TGTGCCAGCACATACCGGGACATCGTGTTCTATGGCTACATCTTC.

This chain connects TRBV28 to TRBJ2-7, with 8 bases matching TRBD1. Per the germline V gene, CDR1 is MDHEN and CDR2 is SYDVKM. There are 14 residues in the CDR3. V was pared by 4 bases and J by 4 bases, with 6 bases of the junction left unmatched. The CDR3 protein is CASSSARGLYEQYF. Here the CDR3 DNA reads TGTGCCAGCAGTTCCGCCAGGGGGCTTTACGAGCAGTACTTC.

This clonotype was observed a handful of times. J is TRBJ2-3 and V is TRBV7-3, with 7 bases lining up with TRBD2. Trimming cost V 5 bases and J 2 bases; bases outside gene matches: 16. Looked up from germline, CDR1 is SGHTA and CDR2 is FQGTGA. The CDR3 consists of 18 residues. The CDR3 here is CASSPNHSPGTNTDTQYF. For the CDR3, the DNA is TGTGCCAGCAGCCCGAACCATAGCCCGGGGACTAACACAGATACGCAGTATTTT.